This T cell receptor beta chain was sequenced in a study of OX40 agonist ivuxolimab in advanced cancers. J was trimmed by 6 bases and V by 2 bases; bases with no gene match: 9. Germline assignment: CDR1 SGHAT and CDR2 FQNNGV. The CDR3 spans 17 residues. The assay was immunoSEQ multiplex PCR, and TCRdb's table has in-frame clones only and misses some. This sample has 80,000 to 95,000 clones, with approximately 91% found just once. Sequencing used CD4+ or CD8+ T cells sorted from blood, obtained in a trial of the OX40 agonist ivuxolimab. This chain uses TRBV11-2 with TRBJ2-1; 11 bases map to TRBD2. This receptor was identified in an adult with an advanced solid tumor such as melanoma, head and neck, liver or kidney cancer. The CDR3 nucleotides are TGTGCCAGCAGCTTATTGAGTCGGCTAGCGGGAGGCAATGAGCAGTTCTTC. Residues: CASSLLSRLAGGNEQFF.